Following are 31 T cell receptor beta chains from one sample sequenced in a study of shared clonotypes between healthy human individuals. Profiled with immunoSEQ multiplex PCR; TCRdb holds only in-frame clones, not every one. The sample lists approximately 2.5 million clones, more than 80% occurring once. Sample: naive CD4+ T cells sorted from blood. Subset in this sample: CD45RA+ positively selected. These receptors came from a man younger than 35 in good health.

This clone was observed once. The J gene is TRBJ2-3, the V gene TRBV29-1; 11 bases line up with TRBD2. With 7 bases clipped from V and 4 bases from J, the junction kept 10 bases outside the gene matches. The CDR3 contains 15 residues. Germline loops: CDR1 SQVTM, CDR2 ANQGSEA. In DNA form, the CDR3 reads TGCAGCGCAAAACAGCTAGCGGGGGGATCAGATACGCAGTATTTT. It yields the protein CSAKQLAGGSDTQYF.

Turning to this clone: Other DNA variants within this sample encode the same CDR3. V usage is TRBV5-1 and J usage is TRBJ1-3; TRBD1 might be the D (6 bases). This CDR3 is built from 14 residues. Germline assignment: CDR1 SGHRS and CDR2 YFSETQ. V dropped 3 bases and J dropped 2 bases, with 9 bases sitting between them. CDR3 DNA sequence: TGCGCCAGCAGCTCCGCAGGGGCTGGAAACACCATATATTTT. Translated: CASSSAGAGNTIYF.

The chain has TRBV9 and TRBJ2-7; 8 bases fit TRBD1. This CDR3 is built from 14 residues. Germline V lookup: CDR1 SGDLS, CDR2 YYNGEE. The ends lost 3 bases at V and 3 bases at J; junction bases unmatched: 5. The CDR3 reads CASSGTGQDYEQYF. The DNA for the CDR3 is TGTGCCAGCAGCGGGACAGGGCAGGACTACGAGCAGTACTTC. Supplemented by reference TRBV9 and TRBJ2-7, the full variable domain reads DSGVTQTPKHLITATGQRVTLRCSPRSGDLSVYWYQQSLDQGLQFLIQYYNGEERAKGNILERFSAQQFPDLHSELNLSSLELGDSALYFCASSGTGQDYEQYFGPGTRLTVT.

The J gene is TRBJ1-4, the V gene TRBV2, with TRBD1 as a possible D gene (5 bases). The germline V gene encodes CDR1 SNHLY and CDR2 FYNNEI. The V end was cut by 6 bases, the J end by 8 bases, with 22 bases between. The CDR3 is made up of 16 amino acids. CDR3 DNA: TGTGCCAGCAGAAGCGGCCGGGGCCTGGGACTAGAAAAACTGTTTTTT. Its protein product is CASRSGRGLGLEKLFF.

The chain couples TRBV5-6 to TRBJ1-2, with 11 bases aligning to TRBD1. V lost 4 bases, J lost 7 bases, and 15 bases stayed unmatched. Germline CDR1 reads SGHDT; CDR2 reads YYEEEE. CDR3 length: 17 amino acids. This chain's CDR3 is CASSPGTGGGKFGGYTF. The CDR3 DNA reads TGTGCCAGCAGCCCAGGGACAGGGGGTGGTAAGTTCGGTGGCTACACCTTC.

A remark on this clone: The sample carries other DNA sequences with the same CDR3. The CDR3 DNA reads as TGTGCCAGCAGTTTATACGGGGGCTACACAGATACGCAGTATTTT. Its protein is CASSLYGGYTDTQYF. The J gene is TRBJ2-3, the V gene TRBV27, with D possibly called TRBD1 or TRBD2 (6 bases each). V lost 1 base and J lost 2, with 10 bases in between. The CDR3 is made up of 15 amino acids. Germline V gene data show CDR1 as MNHEY and CDR2 as SMNVEV (reference sequence).

This clone was observed once. This sample also contains other DNA sequences that code for the same CDR3. The gene calls are TRBV6-5 and TRBJ2-2; D may be TRBD1 or TRBD2 (5 bases each). V was pared by 5 bases and J by 0 bases, with 7 bases between. CDR3 length: 14 residues. In germline, CDR1 is MNHEY, CDR2 SVGAGI. DNA of the CDR3: TGTGCCAGCAGTCGGGACCCGAACACCGGGGAGCTGTTTTTT. It encodes CASSRDPNTGELFF.

This chain uses TRBV5-1 with TRBJ2-4; the match to TRBD2 covers 7 bases. V was clipped by 4 bases and J by 7 bases; unmatched bases: 14. Germline V gene sequence: CDR1 SGHRS, CDR2 YFSETQ. This CDR3 region has 16 residues. The CDR3: CASSPSADPGRNIQYF. The DNA of the CDR3 is TGCGCCAGCAGCCCCTCCGCGGACCCCGGGAGGAACATTCAGTACTTC.

The rearrangement links TRBV5-4 to TRBJ1-6, with 7 bases aligning to TRBD1. Germline V gives CDR1 SGHNT, CDR2 YYREEE (reference sequence). This CDR3 contains 17 residues. The trim removed 0 bases at V and 1 base at J, leaving 4 bases unmatched. CDR3: CASSLGGGSSYNSPLHF. The CDR3 nucleotides read TGTGCCAGCAGCTTGGGAGGGGGCAGTTCCTATAATTCACCCCTCCACTTT.

The rearrangement links TRBV25-1 to TRBJ2-7; 7 nucleotides match TRBD2. This CDR3 has 14 residues. J lost 3 bases, V lost 6 bases, and 8 bases had no gene match. CDR1 is MGHDK and CDR2 is SYGVNS in the germline V gene. The CDR3, as DNA: TGTGCCAGCAGCAAACCCGGGAGGAGCTACGAGCAGTACTTC. Translating it yields CASSKPGRSYEQYF.

This clone was observed once. This rearrangement joins TRBV2 to TRBJ2-2, with D hard to call. Per germline, CDR1 SNHLY and CDR2 FYNNEI. This CDR3 has 14 residues. The V end was cut by 7 bases, the J end by 6 bases, with 15 bases between. Written as DNA, the CDR3 is TGTGCCAGCACCAACGAAGCGTCCCCCGGGGAGCTGTTTTTT. Translated: CASTNEASPGELFF. The entire variable domain, with the rest obtained from reference TRBV2 and TRBJ2-2, is as follows: EPEVTQTPSHQVTQMGQEVILRCVPISNHLYFYWYRQILGQKVEFLVSFYNNEISEKSEIFDDQFSVERPDGSNFTLKIRSTKLEDSAMYFCASTNEASPGELFFGEGSRLTVL.

This chain joins TRBV19 and TRBJ2-7; D remains ambiguous. Germline lookup yields CDR1 LNHDA and CDR2 SQIVND (reference sequence). V lost 2 bases to trimming and J lost 3 bases, with 8 bases between them. This CDR3 contains 13 residues. The CDR3, as DNA: TGTGCCAGTAGTATAAGCACGTTCTACGAGCAGTACTTC. It yields the protein CASSISTFYEQYF.

The chain is built from TRBV7-2 and TRBJ2-5; TRBD1 matches at 11 bases. In germline, CDR1 is SGHTA, CDR2 FQGNSA. The V and J ends lost 4 bases and 5 bases, in that order; junction bases with no gene match: 6. The CDR3 is made up of 15 amino acids. CDR3 nucleotides: TGTGCCAGCAGCTCGTCCGGGACAGGGGGGGAGACCCAGTACTTC. This sequence encodes CASSSSGTGGETQYF. Based on the CDR3 plus reference TRBV7-2 and TRBJ2-5, the full variable domain is GAGVSQSPSNKVTEKGKDVELRCDPISGHTALYWYRQSLGQGLEFLIYFQGNSAPDKSGLPSDRFSAERTGGSVSTLTIQRTQQEDSAVYLCASSSSGTGGETQYFGPGTRLLVL.

V usage is TRBV10-3 and J usage is TRBJ2-5; D is ambiguous. V was cut by 3 bases and J by 11 bases, with 19 bases left in between. Germline V gives CDR1 ENHRY, CDR2 SYGVKD. The CDR3 sequence is 14 residues long. CDR3 nucleotides: TGTGCCATCAGTGACGGACGGCCACCTATGCAGCAGTACTTC. Translated: CAISDGRPPMQQYF.

The V gene is TRBV7-3, the J gene TRBJ2-1, with 12 bases lining up with TRBD1. The CDR3 totals 16 residues. V shed 3 bases, J shed 6 bases, and the junction held 6 bases outside the gene matches. Looked up from germline, CDR1 is SGHTA and CDR2 is FQGTGA. CDR3 residues: CASSLGGTGGVNEQFF. The CDR3 nucleotides read TGTGCCAGCAGCTTGGGAGGGACAGGGGGCGTCAATGAGCAGTTCTTC.

V and J are TRBV2 and TRBJ1-2, with a weak D call TRBD1 (5 bases). The CDR3 is 14 amino acids. The V end was cut by 1 base, the J end by 8 bases, with 14 bases between. Germline CDR1 and CDR2: SNHLY and FYNNEI. Written as DNA, the CDR3 is TGTGCCAGCAGTGAAGAGACAGTTTTAAAGGGCTACACCTTC. It yields the protein CASSEETVLKGYTF.

As to this clone: Other DNA sequences of this sample code for an identical CDR3. The V call is TRBV5-1, the J call TRBJ2-7, with TRBD1 matching 11 bases. The CDR3 totals 14 residues. CDR1 and CDR2 from the germline V gene are SGHRS and YFSETQ. V lost 2 bases to trimming and J lost 4 bases; unmatched junction nucleotides: 2. The CDR3 protein is CASSFRDRGYEQYF. The CDR3 nucleotides read TGCGCCAGCAGCTTCCGGGACAGGGGGTACGAGCAGTACTTC.

This clone was counted between two and nine times. The chain joins TRBV19 to TRBJ1-2; tentatively, D is TRBD1 (6 bases). The CDR3 has 17 residues. V lost 3 bases to trimming and J lost 4 bases, with 21 bases between them. Germline CDR1 is LNHDA and CDR2 is SQIVND (reference sequence). CDR3 loop: CASSMGGLQVGIYGYTF. In DNA form, the CDR3 reads TGTGCCAGTAGTATGGGGGGCCTTCAGGTCGGGATCTATGGCTACACCTTC. Full variable domain (outside the CDR3, taken from reference TRBV19 and TRBJ1-2): DGGITQSPKYLFRKEGQNVTLSCEQNLNHDAMYWYRQDPGQGLRLIYYSQIVNDFQKGDIAEGYSVSREKKESFPLTVTSAQKNPTAFYLCASSMGGLQVGIYGYTFGSGTRLTVV.

This rearrangement joins TRBV5-4 to TRBJ2-1; 8 nucleotides align to TRBD2. Per the germline V gene, CDR1 is SGHNT and CDR2 is YYREEE (reference sequence). Losses at the gene ends were 4 bases for V and 0 bases for J; bases not matched to a gene: 3. The CDR3 has 15 residues. This CDR3 is CASSIAGSSYNEQFF. The DNA for the CDR3 is TGTGCCAGCAGCATAGCGGGGAGCTCCTACAATGAGCAGTTCTTC.

The chain uses TRBV7-9 and TRBJ2-7, with D tentatively TRBD2 (6 bases). Germline values: CDR1 SEHNR, CDR2 FQNEAQ (reference sequence). Trimming left V 4 bases short and J 6 bases short, with 10 bases between. The CDR3 is made up of 12 amino acids. CDR3 coding DNA: TGTGCCAGCAGCTGGACGGGAGCCGAGCAGTACTTC. Protein sequence: CASSWTGAEQYF.

The chain's CDR3 is CASTRAGETQYF. The CDR3 DNA follows: TGTGCCAGCACCCGGGCTGGCGAGACCCAGTACTTC. The V gene is TRBV7-9, the J gene TRBJ2-5; D gene ambiguous. The V end was cut by 7 bases, the J end by 5 bases, with 11 bases between. The CDR3 length is 12 residues. Per the germline V gene, CDR1 is SEHNR and CDR2 is FQNEAQ (reference sequence).

The chain employs TRBV18 and TRBJ2-3; 12 bases map to TRBD1. CDR3 length: 16 amino acids. V shed 3 bases, J shed 4 bases, and the junction held 5 bases outside the gene matches. Germline V gene sequence: CDR1 KGHSH, CDR2 LQKENI. The CDR3 nucleotides are TGTGCCAGCTCACCCGGGACAGGGGGCTTCGCAGATACGCAGTATTTT. Encoded protein: CASSPGTGGFADTQYF.

V is TRBV5-4 and J is TRBJ2-5, with a tentative D call TRBD2 (5 bases). The V end lost 2 bases, the J end lost 3 bases, and 14 bases lay between the germline ends. Germline-derived CDR1 and CDR2 are SGHNT and YYREEE (reference sequence). CDR3 length: 15 amino acids. The CDR3 DNA is TGTGCCAGCAGCTTCAACCAACGGGATGAAGAGACCCAGTACTTC. Amino acid sequence: CASSFNQRDEETQYF. Combining the CDR3 with reference TRBV5-4 and TRBJ2-5 gives the whole variable domain ETGVTQSPTHLIKTRGQQVTLRCSSQSGHNTVSWYQQALGQGPQFIFQYYREEENGRGNFPPRFSGLQFPNYSSELNVNALELDDSALYLCASSFNQRDEETQYFGPGTRLLVL.

In regard to this clone: The identical CDR3 is also encoded by other nucleotide sequences in the sample. The V gene is TRBV9, the J gene TRBJ1-1; tentatively, D is TRBD1 (6 bases). This CDR3 has 13 residues. Germline CDR1 reads SGDLS; CDR2 reads YYNGEE. V was cut by 4 bases and J by 1 base, with 8 bases left in between. CDR3 region: CASSIQGNTEAFF. Written as DNA, the CDR3 is TGTGCCAGCAGCATACAGGGGAACACTGAAGCTTTCTTT.

This clone has only one observation. The rearrangement joins TRBV6-1 to TRBJ2-7; TRBD1 is a possible D gene (6 bases). This CDR3 is built from 13 residues. In germline, CDR1 is MNHNS, CDR2 SASEGT. V was cut by 7 bases and J by 4 bases, with 14 bases left in between. The CDR3 sequence is CASNRAGLYEQYF. CDR3 nucleotide sequence: TGTGCCAGCAACAGGGCAGGGTTATACGAGCAGTACTTC.

V usage is TRBV5-1 and J usage is TRBJ2-7; 9 nucleotides match TRBD2. Germline values: CDR1 SGHRS, CDR2 YFSETQ. V was clipped by 4 bases and J by 2 bases; unmatched bases: 7. The CDR3 has 15 amino acids. Here the CDR3 reads CASSILAGTTYEQYF. The CDR3 coding sequence is TGCGCCAGCAGCATCCTAGCGGGGACCACCTACGAGCAGTACTTC.

J is TRBJ1-2 and V is TRBV9, with 12 bases aligning to TRBD1. The germline CDR1 and CDR2 sequences are SGDLS and YYNGEE. Trimming removed 5 bases from V and 4 bases from J; junction bases left unmatched: 9. The CDR3 consists of 16 residues. CDR3 in amino acids: CASRPGQGALGYGYTF. In DNA, the CDR3 is TGTGCCAGCAGACCGGGACAGGGGGCGCTGGGCTATGGCTACACCTTC.

As for this clone: This CDR3 is also generated by other DNA sequences in the sample. The rearrangement uses TRBV6-5 and TRBJ2-7, with D hard to call. Trimming took 0 bases from V and 4 from J, leaving 4 bases between them. CDR1 and CDR2 from the germline V gene are MNHEY and SVGAGI. This CDR3 spans 12 amino acids. For the CDR3, the DNA is TGTGCCAGCAGTTACTCCGCTTACGAGCAGTACTTC. Translating it yields CASSYSAYEQYF.

This clone was recorded once. J is TRBJ2-3 and V is TRBV10-1, with TRBD2 matching 10 bases. V dropped 5 bases and J dropped 5; count of bases not matched to a gene: 4. This CDR3 has 14 amino acids. In germline, CDR1 is WNHNN, CDR2 SYGVQD (reference sequence). CDR3 DNA sequence: TGCGCCAGCAGTTTAGCGGGAGGCCAAGATACGCAGTATTTT. This encodes CASSLAGGQDTQYF.

V is TRBV30 and J is TRBJ2-5; TRBD2 is a possible D gene (5 bases). The J call may be wrong; the DNA end is better matched by TRBJ2-7. Germline V gene sequence: CDR1 GTSNPN, CDR2 SVGIG (reference sequence). This CDR3 is 13 amino acids long. CDR3 sequence reads: CAWSRKAGYEQYF. In DNA, the CDR3 is TGTGCCTGGAGTAGGAAGGCGGGCTACGAGCAGTACTTC.

This sequence joins TRBV5-6 and TRBJ2-7; D unclear. The V end lost 1 base, the J end lost 5 bases, and 10 bases lay between the germline ends. There are 13 residues in the CDR3. Looked up from germline, CDR1 is SGHDT and CDR2 is YYEEEE. In nucleotides, the CDR3 is TGTGCCAGCAGCTTGACGGGTACCAACGAGCAGTACTTC. Its protein product is CASSLTGTNEQYF.